This T cell receptor (beta chain) emerged from a study of T cell responses to AZD1222 COVID-19 vaccine. CDR3 length equals 19 residues. CDR1 and CDR2 (germline): SGHRS, YFSETQ. With 6 bases clipped from V and 0 bases from J, the junction kept 14 bases outside the gene matches. The data were produced by immunoSEQ multiplex PCR, yet TCRdb's version contains in-frame clones alone and is incomplete. The data contain 150,000 or so clones, approximately 85% of them singletons. Sequencing used peripheral blood, obtained on day 0 of AZD1222 vaccination. This clonotype was sampled from an adult in good health. The chain uses TRBV5-1 and TRBJ1-4; 10 positions match TRBD1. This CDR3 is CASIPPDRGLIATNEKLFF. In DNA, the CDR3 is TGCGCCAGCATACCCCCTGACAGGGGGCTAATTGCAACTAATGAAAAACTGTTTTTT.